This T cell receptor (beta chain) is drawn from a study of T-cell reconstitution after alpha-beta-depleted transplantation in children (dated by TCRdb to between 2015 and 2016). As for the study more broadly: Using TCR repertoire profiling, the study quantitatively followed how T-cell immune reconstitution unfolded in children after TCRalphabeta/CD19-depleted allogeneic hematopoietic cell transplantation.

To note about this clonotype: No cognate antigen has been identified for it. No much larger clonotype is one base removed from it; base qualities were not supplied.

For this chain, trimming is 1 base at the V end and 3 bases at the J end, and the number of junction bases without a gene match is 4. Looking up the germline V gene yields CDR1 SGHRS and CDR2 YFSETQ. Taken from cysteine to phenylalanine, the CDR3 has 15 residues. Only the CDR3 region is kept as DNA, spanning 45 bases read in frame from base 1. The method behind the library was PCR. Sequencing relied on an Illumina HiSeq 2500. TCR libraries were prepared with molecular barcoding, using unique molecular identifiers to normalize TCRbeta repertoire quantification. Starting from the raw public reads, TCRdb applied fastp trimming at Q25, assembled clones with MiXCR and retained in-frame beta chains. Records with the same CDR3 protein are collapsed into one entry carrying the most frequent genes and DNA. For this sample the table gives some 500,000 distinct CDR3 sequences, of which 15% to 20% were detected only once. Over 3% of the sample rests with the top ten.

The sample was PBMCs from the stem cell graft donor, taken from the stem cell graft. The chain couples TRBV5-1 to TRBJ2-3; 8 bases in the middle match TRBD2. The sequence was collected from a human donor who donated a stem cell graft to a child with acute lymphoblastic leukemia. The DNA reads as follows: TGCGCCAGCAGCTTGTCGGGAGGGCCTACAGATACGCAGTATTTT. Its translation reads: CASSLSGGPTDTQYF.